The 20 T cell receptor beta chains below come from one sample, sequenced in a study of control samples from healthy donors and cancer patients. Sequencing was performed with immunoSEQ multiplex PCR; in TCRdb, only in-frame clones are kept and a portion is missing. The sample lists about 100,000 clones; about 89% were seen once. The specimen was blood. Receptors originate from a man aged 25 to 45 in good health.

The chain couples TRBV19 to TRBJ2-1; no firm D call. CDR1 is LNHDA and CDR2 is SQIVND in the germline V gene (reference sequence). The V end was cut by 5 bases, the J end by 8 bases, with 16 bases between. The length of the CDR3 is 14 residues. The CDR3: CASSPGPNWDEQFF. The CDR3 coding sequence is TGTGCCAGTAGTCCAGGCCCCAATTGGGATGAGCAGTTCTTC.

The genes are TRBV14 and TRBJ2-3, with D unclear. CDR3 length: 15 amino acids. The V end was cut by 2 bases, the J end by 5 bases, with 14 bases between. Germline CDR1 is SGHDN and CDR2 is FVKESK. CDR3 amino acids: CASSQSVLVGDTQYF. The CDR3, as DNA: TGTGCCAGCAGCCAATCCGTACTCGTAGGAGATACGCAGTATTTT.

The J gene is TRBJ2-7, the V gene TRBV30, with 7 bases fitting TRBD1. The CDR3 runs 15 residues. Trimming at V came to 2 bases and at J to 0 bases, leaving 7 bases not matched to a gene. Germline V gene lookup returns CDR1 GTSNPN and CDR2 SVGIG (reference sequence). CDR3 in amino acids: CAWSTRDSLSYEQYF. CDR3 bases: TGTGCCTGGAGTACCCGGGACAGCCTCTCCTACGAGCAGTACTTC.

The CDR3 DNA sequence: TGTGCCAGCTCTCCCGGGACGGAAGAGCAGTTCTTC. Its protein product is CASSPGTEEQFF. The chain is built from TRBV18 and TRBJ2-1; D may match TRBD1 or TRBD2 (5 bases each). CDR3 length: 12 residues. Germline V gene sequence: CDR1 KGHSH, CDR2 LQKENI. The ends were cut back, 6 bases at V and 10 bases at J, with 13 bases in the middle.

This chain joins TRBV5-1 and TRBJ2-3; D perhaps matches TRBD2 (6 bases). With 7 bases removed from V and 4 bases from J, the gap between germline ends came to 16 bases. Germline CDR1 reads SGHRS; CDR2 reads YFSETQ. The CDR3 spans 14 residues. The CDR3 region is CASGSGLRADTQYF. The CDR3 DNA reads TGCGCCAGCGGAAGCGGGCTGAGGGCAGATACGCAGTATTTT.

The rearrangement uses TRBV19 and TRBJ1-2, with D perhaps matching TRBD1 (5 bases). V lost 7 bases to trimming and J lost 4 bases, with 19 bases between them. CDR1 and CDR2 (germline): LNHDA, SQIVND (reference sequence). CDR3 length: 15 residues. CDR3 coding DNA: TGTGCCAGTACCCTACACTCCGCAGGGACCTATGGCTACACCTTC. This encodes CASTLHSAGTYGYTF.

CDR3 region: CASSLRSGGPFEQFF. The CDR3 nucleotides read TGCGCCAGCAGCTTGAGGTCGGGGGGGCCCTTCGAGCAGTTCTTC. This chain links TRBV5-1 with TRBJ2-1; 8 positions agree with TRBD2. Germline V gene sequence: CDR1 SGHRS, CDR2 YFSETQ. Unmatched junction bases numbered 10, after V lost 1 base and J lost 10 bases. The CDR3 is 15 residues long.

This clone was seen once. The CDR3 sequence is CASRPGLATPGGELFF. Written as DNA, the CDR3 is TGTGCCAGCCGCCCGGGACTAGCGACCCCTGGGGGGGAGCTGTTTTTT. The chain is built from TRBV4-2 and TRBJ2-2; 10 nucleotides align to TRBD2. The CDR3 spans 16 residues. Germline CDR1 and CDR2: LGHNA and YNFKEQ. The trim removed 8 bases at V and 8 bases at J, leaving 14 bases unmatched.

This clone showed up just a few times. This sequence joins TRBV28 and TRBJ1-1; D call uncertain. V gave up 2 bases and J gave up 9 bases, with 7 bases separating them. CDR3 length: 11 residues. Germline V gene sequence: CDR1 MDHEN, CDR2 SYDVKM. The CDR3 loop reads CASSLDRKAFF. The CDR3 nucleotides are TGTGCCAGCAGTTTAGATAGAAAAGCTTTCTTT.

This clone was counted between two and nine times. The V call is TRBV18, the J call TRBJ1-3; D remains ambiguous. The CDR3 has 15 amino acids. Trimming shortened V by 2 bases and J by 2 bases, and 10 bases separated the two germline ends. CDR1 is KGHSH and CDR2 is LQKENI in the germline V gene. CDR3: CASSPTSRPGNTIYF. The CDR3 bases are TGTGCCAGCTCACCAACATCAAGGCCTGGAAACACCATATATTTT.

For the CDR3, the DNA is TGTGCCAGCAGTGTTGTTTGGAGGGGCGAGAACACTGAAGCTTTCTTT. Its translation is CASSVVWRGENTEAFF. The genes are TRBV28 and TRBJ1-1, with a possible D match to TRBD1 (5 bases). There are 16 residues in the CDR3. The germline V gene has CDR1 MDHEN and CDR2 SYDVKM. The V and J ends lost 5 bases and 1 base respectively, with 17 bases between them.

The chain carries TRBV25-1 and TRBJ2-7; D tentatively fits TRBD1 or TRBD2 (7 bases each). The ends were cut back, 5 bases at V and 1 base at J, with 21 bases in the middle. CDR3 length: 17 residues. Germline V gene data show CDR1 as MGHDK and CDR2 as SYGVNS. CDR3 nucleotide sequence: TGTGCCAGCAGTCCTCCAGGGGGGGACATGGATTCCTACGAGCAGTACTTC. Protein: CASSPPGGDMDSYEQYF.

Worth noting for this clone: Other DNA sequences in the same sample also yield this CDR3. The rearrangement uses TRBV24-1 and TRBJ2-1; 14 bases fit TRBD2. The length of the CDR3 is 16 residues. V trimming: 0 bases; J trimming: 7 bases; junction bases outside the gene matches: 1. Germline lookup yields CDR1 KGHDR and CDR2 SFDVKD. CDR3: CATSDLRTSGRNEQFF. CDR3 nucleotide sequence: TGTGCCACCAGTGATTTGAGGACTAGCGGGAGGAATGAGCAGTTCTTC.

The chain is built from TRBV6-1 and TRBJ2-2, with 7 bases matching TRBD1. CDR1 MNHNS and CDR2 SASEGT come from the germline V gene. V trimming: 4 bases; J trimming: 3 bases; junction bases outside the gene matches: 8. The CDR3 contains 16 residues. The CDR3 sequence is CASSARQGSYTGELFF. The CDR3 DNA reads as TGTGCCAGCAGTGCGCGACAGGGTTCGTACACCGGGGAGCTGTTTTTT.

The genes are TRBV7-9 and TRBJ2-3, with 9 nucleotides matching TRBD2. The CDR3 runs to 16 residues. V lost 2 bases to trimming and J lost 3 bases; unmatched junction nucleotides: 6. Germline V gene sequence: CDR1 SEHNR, CDR2 FQNEAQ (reference sequence). DNA of the CDR3: TGTGCCAGCAGCTTAAGGGCTAGCGGGACTACAGATACGCAGTATTTT. Translated, it gives CASSLRASGTTDTQYF. Full variable domain (rest looked up from reference TRBV7-9 and TRBJ2-3): DTGVSQNPRHKITKRGQNVTFRCDPISEHNRLYWYRQTLGQGPEFLTYFQNEAQLEKSRLLSDRFSAERPKGSFSTLEIQRTEQGDSAMYLCASSLRASGTTDTQYFGPGTRLTVL.

This clone has only one observation. The chain combines TRBV6-5 with TRBJ1-4; D gene unclear. Per germline, CDR1 MNHEY and CDR2 SVGAGI. This CDR3 is 13 amino acids long. Trimming removed 6 bases at V and 8 bases at J, with 13 bases between. In DNA, the CDR3 is TGTGCCAGCAGGAGAGAGGACCACGAAAAACTGTTTTTT. Residues: CASRREDHEKLFF.

CDR3 sequence reads: CATETGQNTDTQYF. The CDR3 bases are TGTGCCACAGAGACTGGACAGAACACAGATACGCAGTATTTT. The chain has TRBV7-2 and TRBJ2-3, with a weak D call TRBD1 (6 bases). This CDR3 has 14 amino acids. CDR1 and CDR2 (germline): SGHTA, FQGNSA. V was trimmed by 10 bases and J by 2 bases, leaving 16 bases between them.

The gene calls are TRBV5-1 and TRBJ1-1; 12 nucleotides agree with TRBD1. Germline values: CDR1 SGHRS, CDR2 YFSETQ. V was pared by 4 bases and J by 4 bases, with 11 bases of the junction left unmatched. This CDR3 has 17 residues. The CDR3 DNA follows: TGCGCCAGCAGCGGGGGACAGGGGGCGGCTGTCGGCACTGAAGCTTTCTTT. It yields the protein CASSGGQGAAVGTEAFF. The full variable domain, in which reference TRBV5-1 and TRBJ1-1 provide the parts outside the CDR3, is KAGVTQTPRYLIKTRGQQVTLSCSPISGHRSVSWYQQTPGQGLQFLFEYFSETQRNKGNFPGRFSGRQFSNSRSEMNVSTLELGDSALYLCASSGGQGAAVGTEAFFGQGTRLTVV.

The rearrangement uses TRBV5-8 and TRBJ1-5; no clear D. V gave up 1 base and J gave up 6 bases, with 8 bases separating them. This CDR3 comprises 13 residues. CDR1 and CDR2 from the germline V gene are SGHTS and YDEGEE. The CDR3: CASSLPGVQPQHF. CDR3 DNA sequence: TGTGCCAGCAGCTTGCCGGGAGTTCAGCCCCAGCATTTT. Using reference TRBV5-8 and TRBJ1-5 for the parts outside the CDR3, the full variable domain is EAGVTQSPTHLIKTRGQQATLRCSPISGHTSVYWYQQALGLGLQFLLWYDEGEERNRGNFPPRFSGRQFPNYSSELNVNALELEDSALYLCASSLPGVQPQHFGDGTRLSIL.

This chain links TRBV27 with TRBJ1-1, with a weak D call TRBD1 (5 bases). With 0 bases removed from V and 10 bases from J, the gap between germline ends came to 15 bases. Germline V gene sequence: CDR1 MNHEY, CDR2 SMNVEV (reference sequence). The CDR3 covers 14 residues. The DNA for the CDR3 is TGTGCCAGCAGTTTATCTGGGGCGCAGCGGTTAGCTTTCTTT. Translated, it gives CASSLSGAQRLAFF.